Listed below are T cell receptor beta chains from one sample, sequenced in a study of preoperative IRX-2 immunotherapy in early breast cancer. Clones were sequenced by immunoSEQ multiplex PCR, and TCRdb holds only the in-frame ones, with some missing. The sample contains thousands of clones, roughly 72% of which appear only once. This specimen consisted of tumor tissue, obtained before IRX-2 immunotherapy. These receptors all come from a human donor with breast cancer. Each CDR3 is given with its conserved first and last residue. D genes are given only for firm matches. The size entry is marked missing in some rows and otherwise reads once, few, many or a size class.

j_gene: TRBJ2-3; d_gene: NA; v_gene: TRBV29-1; abundance: few; CDR3aa: CSAAPGGTDTQYF; CDR3nt: TGCAGCGCCGCTCCGGGGGGCACAGATACGCAGTATTTT
j_gene: TRBJ2-2; d_gene: NA; v_gene: TRBV19; abundance: few; CDR3aa: CAIAQGNTGELFF; CDR3nt: TGTGCCATCGCCCAAGGGAACACCGGGGAGCTGTTTTTT
j_gene: TRBJ1-3; d_gene: TRBD1; v_gene: TRBV19; abundance: few; CDR3aa: CASSTGQGAGNTIYF; CDR3nt: TGTGCCAGTAGTACCGGACAGGGGGCTGGAAACACCATATATTTT
j_gene: TRBJ2-1; d_gene: NA; v_gene: TRBV11-3; abundance: NA; CDR3aa: CASSFFGTKNRNEQFF; CDR3nt: TGTGCCAGCAGCTTCTTCGGGACCAAGAACCGCAATGAGCAGTTCTTC
j_gene: TRBJ2-5; d_gene: NA; v_gene: TRBV12-2; abundance: few; CDR3aa: CASRSIPGTSGVLQETQYF; CDR3nt: TGTGCAAGTCGCTCAATACCTGGGACTAGCGGGGTTCTCCAAGAGACCCAGTACTTC
j_gene: TRBJ1-4; d_gene: NA; v_gene: TRBV11-3; abundance: NA; CDR3aa: CASSPTDGGNEKLFF; CDR3nt: TGTGCCAGCAGCCCGACGGACGGTGGTAATGAAAAACTGTTTTTT
j_gene: TRBJ2-5; d_gene: TRBD2; v_gene: TRBV15; abundance: NA; CDR3aa: CATSALVSGGHLPETQYF; CDR3nt: TGTGCCACCAGCGCTTTGGTGTCGGGAGGGCACCTGCCAGAGACCCAGTACTTC
j_gene: TRBJ2-1; d_gene: TRBD2; v_gene: TRBV5-1; abundance: NA; CDR3aa: CASSWGLAGNFNEQFF; CDR3nt: TGCGCCAGCAGCTGGGGACTAGCGGGGAACTTTAATGAGCAGTTCTTC
j_gene: TRBJ1-1; d_gene: NA; v_gene: TRBV28; abundance: few; CDR3aa: CASSLDRNTEAFF; CDR3nt: TGTGCCAGCAGTTTAGACAGGAACACTGAAGCTTTCTTT
j_gene: TRBJ1-4; d_gene: NA; v_gene: TRBV6-8; abundance: few; CDR3aa: CASSALNEKLFF; CDR3nt: TGTGCCAGCAGTGCCCTTAATGAAAAACTGTTTTTT
j_gene: TRBJ2-7; d_gene: NA; v_gene: TRBV19; abundance: NA; CDR3aa: CASSPQGPWEEQYF; CDR3nt: TGTGCCAGTAGTCCACAGGGCCCTTGGGAAGAGCAGTACTTC
j_gene: TRBJ1-4; d_gene: TRBD1; v_gene: TRBV19; abundance: NA; CDR3aa: CASSPRTGGVEKLFF; CDR3nt: TGTGCCAGTTCACCTCGGACAGGGGGCGTTGAAAAACTGTTTTTT
j_gene: TRBJ1-4; d_gene: TRBD1; v_gene: TRBV23-1; abundance: NA; CDR3aa: CASSQVAGGIGKLFF; CDR3nt: TGCGCCAGCAGCCAAGTGGCAGGGGGGATTGGGAAACTGTTTTTT
j_gene: TRBJ1-1; d_gene: TRBD1; v_gene: TRBV18; abundance: NA; CDR3aa: CASSLTGAEAFF; CDR3nt: TGTGCCAGCTCACTAACAGGGGCGGAAGCTTTCTTT
j_gene: TRBJ2-7; d_gene: TRBD1; v_gene: TRBV18; abundance: NA; CDR3aa: CASSPVGQGAHEQYF; CDR3nt: TGTGCCAGCTCACCAGTGGGACAGGGGGCTCACGAGCAGTACTTC
j_gene: TRBJ2-3; d_gene: TRBD2; v_gene: TRBV28; abundance: once; CDR3aa: CASSSLGLAADTQYF; CDR3nt: TGTGCCAGCAGCTCTCTGGGACTAGCAGCAGATACGCAGTATTTT
j_gene: TRBJ1-1; d_gene: NA; v_gene: TRBV29-1; abundance: few; CDR3aa: CSVVIRGTEAFF; CDR3nt: TGCAGCGTTGTTATCAGGGGCACTGAAGCTTTCTTT
j_gene: TRBJ2-2; d_gene: TRBD1; v_gene: TRBV19; abundance: few; CDR3aa: CASNRGRTGELFF; CDR3nt: TGTGCCAGTAACAGGGGGCGCACCGGGGAGCTGTTTTTT
j_gene: TRBJ2-1; d_gene: TRBD2; v_gene: TRBV11-3; abundance: NA; CDR3aa: CASSTGLAGVNEQFF; CDR3nt: TGTGCCAGCAGCACGGGACTAGCGGGGGTGAATGAGCAGTTCTTC
j_gene: TRBJ1-5; d_gene: NA; v_gene: TRBV6-8; abundance: NA; CDR3aa: CASVSYSNQPQHF; CDR3nt: TGTGCCAGCGTAAGTTATAGCAATCAGCCCCAGCATTTT
j_gene: TRBJ2-7; d_gene: NA; v_gene: TRBV28; abundance: NA; CDR3aa: CASWGNSYEQYF; CDR3nt: TGTGCCAGCTGGGGCAACTCCTACGAGCAGTACTTC
j_gene: TRBJ2-2; d_gene: NA; v_gene: TRBV10-3; abundance: NA; CDR3aa: CATDRTANTGELFF; CDR3nt: TGTGCCACAGACAGGACAGCGAACACCGGGGAGCTGTTTTTT
j_gene: TRBJ2-5; d_gene: TRBD1; v_gene: TRBV19; abundance: NA; CDR3aa: CASSPGGYRQETQYF; CDR3nt: TGTGCCAGTAGTCCAGGGGGATATAGGCAAGAGACCCAGTACTTC
j_gene: TRBJ2-1; d_gene: TRBD2; v_gene: TRBV6-8; abundance: NA; CDR3aa: CASRDGTSGSISYNEQFF; CDR3nt: TGTGCCAGCAGGGATGGGACTAGCGGGAGTATTTCCTACAATGAGCAGTTCTTC
j_gene: TRBJ2-5; d_gene: NA; v_gene: TRBV28; abundance: NA; CDR3aa: CASSSVWGSGETQYF; CDR3nt: TGTGCCAGCAGCTCAGTATGGGGGTCCGGAGAGACCCAGTACTTC
j_gene: TRBJ1-2; d_gene: NA; v_gene: TRBV28; abundance: NA; CDR3aa: CASSLFGGYGYTF; CDR3nt: TGTGCCAGCAGTTTATTCGGGGGCTATGGCTACACCTTC
j_gene: TRBJ1-2; d_gene: NA; v_gene: TRBV6-7; abundance: NA; CDR3aa: CASTDRGAKPGPVYGYTF; CDR3nt: TGTGCCAGCACCGATCGGGGCGCCAAGCCGGGTCCAGTCTATGGCTACACCTTC
j_gene: TRBJ1-6; d_gene: NA; v_gene: TRBV19; abundance: NA; CDR3aa: CASAGQGNSPLHF; CDR3nt: TGTGCCAGCGCGGGGCAGGGCAATTCACCCCTCCACTTT
j_gene: TRBJ2-2; d_gene: NA; v_gene: TRBV11-3; abundance: once; CDR3aa: CASSLGQDTGELFF; CDR3nt: TGTGCCAGCAGCTTGGGTCAAGACACCGGGGAGCTGTTTTTT
j_gene: TRBJ1-1; d_gene: NA; v_gene: TRBV5-1; abundance: NA; CDR3aa: CASSLVAGANTEAFF; CDR3nt: TGCGCCAGCAGCTTGGTAGCAGGAGCGAACACTGAAGCTTTCTTT
j_gene: TRBJ2-3; d_gene: NA; v_gene: TRBV10-2; abundance: NA; CDR3aa: CASSERRGGEDTQYF; CDR3nt: TGCGCCAGCAGTGAGAGGCGAGGGGGAGAAGATACGCAGTATTTT
j_gene: TRBJ1-4; d_gene: NA; v_gene: TRBV18; abundance: few; CDR3aa: CASSPRGVEKLFF; CDR3nt: TGTGCCAGTTCACCTCGCGGGGTTGAAAAACTGTTTTTT
j_gene: TRBJ1-2; d_gene: NA; v_gene: TRBV1; abundance: NA; CDR3aa: CASSQKGGGYTF; CDR3nt: TGCGCCAGCAGCCAAAAGGGGGGCGGCTACACCTTC
j_gene: TRBJ1-1; d_gene: NA; v_gene: TRBV28; abundance: once; CDR3aa: CASTPSKGEAFF; CDR3nt: TGTGCCAGCACCCCTTCCAAGGGGGAAGCTTTCTTT
j_gene: TRBJ2-6; d_gene: NA; v_gene: TRBV18; abundance: NA; CDR3aa: CASSPLPGLRRVTGANVLTF; CDR3nt: TGTGCCAGCTCACCCCTACCGGGTCTAAGGCGAGTTACTGGGGCCAACGTCCTGACTTTC
j_gene: TRBJ2-3; d_gene: NA; v_gene: TRBV11-3; abundance: few; CDR3aa: CASSSLAQGGADTQYF; CDR3nt: TGTGCCAGCAGCTCACTTGCCCAGGGAGGCGCAGATACGCAGTATTTT
j_gene: TRBJ1-1; d_gene: TRBD1; v_gene: TRBV6-8; abundance: NA; CDR3aa: CASKPRQGARNTEAFF; CDR3nt: TGTGCCAGCAAGCCGAGACAGGGGGCCCGAAACACTGAAGCTTTCTTT
j_gene: TRBJ1-1; d_gene: NA; v_gene: TRBV29-1; abundance: NA; CDR3aa: CSVHQGSRTEAFF; CDR3nt: TGCAGCGTTCACCAGGGATCGAGGACTGAAGCTTTCTTT
j_gene: TRBJ2-3; d_gene: TRBD2; v_gene: TRBV9; abundance: NA; CDR3aa: CASSAAGGGAEDTQYF; CDR3nt: TGTGCCAGCAGCGCCGCTGGCGGGGGGGCCGAGGATACGCAGTATTTT
j_gene: TRBJ1-1; d_gene: NA; v_gene: TRBV6-8; abundance: NA; CDR3aa: CASSYDWNTEAFF; CDR3nt: TGTGCCAGCAGTTACGACTGGAACACTGAAGCTTTCTTT
j_gene: TRBJ2-1; d_gene: TRBD2; v_gene: TRBV29-1; abundance: NA; CDR3aa: CSVEKAGGPEGEQFF; CDR3nt: TGCAGCGTTGAAAAAGCGGGAGGGCCGGAGGGTGAGCAGTTCTTC
j_gene: TRBJ1-1; d_gene: NA; v_gene: TRBV6-8; abundance: NA; CDR3aa: CASSQLRGNEAFF; CDR3nt: TGTGCCAGCAGCCAGCTTCGGGGGAATGAAGCTTTCTTT
j_gene: TRBJ2-7; d_gene: NA; v_gene: TRBV30; abundance: NA; CDR3aa: CAWSSQGYEQYF; CDR3nt: TGTGCCTGGAGTAGCCAGGGCTACGAGCAGTACTTC
j_gene: TRBJ2-5; d_gene: NA; v_gene: TRBV6-8; abundance: NA; CDR3aa: CASSYREQETQYF; CDR3nt: TGTGCCAGCAGTTACCGGGAACAAGAGACCCAGTACTTC
j_gene: TRBJ2-7; d_gene: NA; v_gene: TRBV11-3; abundance: once; CDR3aa: CASSAGPDRVGSYEQYF; CDR3nt: TGTGCCAGCAGCGCAGGGCCCGACCGGGTTGGATCCTACGAGCAGTACTTC
j_gene: TRBJ2-3; d_gene: NA; v_gene: TRBV30; abundance: NA; CDR3aa: CAWNRDEIDTQYF; CDR3nt: TGTGCCTGGAACAGGGATGAAATAGATACGCAGTATTTT
j_gene: TRBJ2-3; d_gene: NA; v_gene: TRBV7-4; abundance: NA; CDR3aa: CASSLGGVLGDTQYF; CDR3nt: TGTGCCAGCAGCTTAGGTGGGGTCCTAGGGGATACGCAGTATTTT
j_gene: TRBJ2-1; d_gene: TRBD1; v_gene: TRBV10-3; abundance: few; CDR3aa: CAISESLTTGYEQFF; CDR3nt: TGTGCCATCAGTGAGTCCCTAACGACAGGGTATGAGCAGTTCTTC
j_gene: TRBJ1-1; d_gene: NA; v_gene: TRBV6-8; abundance: few; CDR3aa: CASSYTPGSNTEAFF; CDR3nt: TGTGCCAGCAGTTACACGCCTGGAAGTAACACTGAAGCTTTCTTT
j_gene: TRBJ1-1; d_gene: TRBD1; v_gene: TRBV19; abundance: few; CDR3aa: CASSIGSGGYTEAFF; CDR3nt: TGTGCCAGTAGTATAGGTTCAGGGGGCTATACTGAAGCTTTCTTT
j_gene: TRBJ1-1; d_gene: NA; v_gene: TRBV11-3; abundance: NA; CDR3aa: CASSLEDTYTEAFF; CDR3nt: TGTGCCAGCAGCTTGGAGGACACCTACACTGAAGCTTTCTTT
j_gene: TRBJ1-2; d_gene: TRBD1; v_gene: TRBV9; abundance: once; CDR3aa: CPPPGQGRGYTF; CDR3nt: TGTCCGCCGCCGGGACAGGGGAGGGGCTACACCTTC
j_gene: TRBJ1-5; d_gene: NA; v_gene: TRBV11-3; abundance: NA; CDR3aa: CASSLAMANNQPQHF; CDR3nt: TGTGCCAGCAGCTTGGCAATGGCCAACAATCAGCCCCAGCATTTT
j_gene: TRBJ2-1; d_gene: NA; v_gene: TRBV7-6; abundance: NA; CDR3aa: CASSPRDSHNEQFF; CDR3nt: TGTGCCAGCAGCCCCCGGGACTCCCACAATGAGCAGTTCTTC